Presented here are 15 T cell receptor beta chains from one specimen sequenced in a study of blood T cells in healthy people across ages. A sample-barcoded 5' primer and a J-beta primer mix were used in a second PCR of roughly 7 to 12 cycles. TCRdb reprocessed the 5' RACE reads with MiXCR, giving one entry per CDR3 protein. The table has over a million distinct CDR3 sequences, around 25% seen once. The same data also went into a second study, on T cells of mothers and their children.

Sequenced: blood. These TCRs come from a girl aged 2-9 years in good health.

The sample holds a few counts of this clonotype. The chain combines TRBV13 with TRBJ1-2, with D possibly being TRBD1 (5 bases). CDR3 length: 15 residues. Trimming pared 4 bases from V and 2 bases from J, leaving 14 bases between. CDR1 and CDR2 (germline): PRHDT, FYEKMQ (reference sequence). As DNA, the CDR3 is TGTGCCAGCAGCTCGGGCCGGGGCGCGAACTATGGCTACACCTTC. Translated: CASSSGRGANYGYTF. Variable domain in full (rest from reference TRBV13 and TRBJ1-2): AAGVIQSPRHLIKEKRETATLKCYPIPRHDTVYWYQQGPGQDPQFLISFYEKMQSDKGSIPDRFSAQQFSDYHSELNMSSLELGDSALYFCASSSGRGANYGYTFGSGTRLTVV.

The gene calls are TRBV28 and TRBJ2-7; no clear D gene. Germline loops: CDR1 MDHEN, CDR2 SYDVKM. V was pared by 2 bases and J by 7 bases, with 24 bases between. The CDR3 is 17 amino acids. The DNA of the CDR3 is TGTGCCAGCAGTTTACCCCCTCAGGCATCCGCCCTCTTAGAGCAGTACTTC. It codes for CASSLPPQASALLEQYF.

This clonotype came up a few times. The chain recombines TRBV12-3 or TRBV12-4 with TRBJ1-2; D unresolved. V was shortened by 6 bases and J by 0 bases, with 14 bases between the two germline ends. The length of the CDR3 is 15 residues. This CDR3 reads CASRPRTQTNYGYTF. CDR3 in DNA: TGTGCCAGCAGGCCTAGGACGCAAACTAACTATGGCTACACCTTC.

The CDR3 region has the DNA TGTGCCAGCAGGAGGGTTCGGGAGACCCAGTACTTC. It yields the protein CASRRVRETQYF. This chain links TRBV2 with TRBJ2-5; TRBD2 might be the D (5 bases). Trimming left V 6 bases short and J 5 bases short, with 10 bases between. CDR1 is SNHLY and CDR2 is FYNNEI in the germline V gene. The CDR3 contains 12 residues.

Regarding this clonotype: A junction boundary mismatches the germline segment, possibly from a read error. This rearrangement joins TRBV7-9 to TRBJ1-1; D is unclear. The CDR3 runs to 12 residues. Germline-derived CDR1 and CDR2 are SEHNR and FQNEAQ (reference sequence). For the CDR3, the DNA is TGTGCCAGCAGCTACAAGAACACTGAAGCCTTCTTT. It translates to CASSYKNTEAFF. The variable domain in full, completed from reference TRBV7-9 and TRBJ1-1, reads DTGVSQNPRHKITKRGQNVTFRCDPISEHNRLYWYRQTLGQGPEFLTYFQNEAQLEKSRLLSDRFSAERPKGSFSTLEIQRTEQGDSAMYLCASSYKNTEAFFGQGTRLTVV.

This sequence joins TRBV25-1 and TRBJ2-7, with D perhaps TRBD2 (7 bases). CDR1 and CDR2 (germline): MGHDK, SYGVNS. V lost 4 bases and J lost 3, with 13 bases in between. There are 14 residues in the CDR3. CDR3 sequence reads: CASSAWEGDYEQYF. In DNA form, the CDR3 reads TGTGCCAGCAGTGCCTGGGAGGGGGACTACGAGCAGTACTTC.

The rearrangement uses TRBV5-1 and TRBJ2-5; D is perhaps TRBD2 (6 bases). Trimming shortened V by 0 bases and J by 5 bases, and 17 bases separated the two germline ends. The CDR3 contains 16 residues. Germline V lookup: CDR1 SGHRS, CDR2 YFSETQ. This chain's CDR3 is CASSLDWVLAGETQYF. For the CDR3, the DNA is TGCGCCAGCAGCTTGGATTGGGTCCTGGCGGGGGAGACCCAGTACTTC. The entire variable domain, with the rest obtained from reference TRBV5-1 and TRBJ2-5, is as follows: KAGVTQTPRYLIKTRGQQVTLSCSPISGHRSVSWYQQTPGQGLQFLFEYFSETQRNKGNFPGRFSGRQFSNSRSEMNVSTLELGDSALYLCASSLDWVLAGETQYFGPGTRLLVL.

This clonotype was observed a few times. V and J are TRBV28 and TRBJ2-2; no definite D call. Germline CDR1 MDHEN, CDR2 SYDVKM. This CDR3 region has 15 residues. The V end was cut by 5 bases, the J end by 4 bases, with 14 bases between. The CDR3 DNA reads as TGTGCCAGCAGTCTCGCAGGAACGAGCACCGGGGAGCTGTTTTTT. As protein: CASSLAGTSTGELFF. Looking up the rest from reference TRBV28 and TRBJ2-2 gives the full variable domain: DVKVTQSSRYLVKRTGEKVFLECVQDMDHENMFWYRQDPGLGLRLIYFSYDVKMKEKGDIPEGYSVSREKKERFSLILESASTNQTSMYLCASSLAGTSTGELFFGEGSRLTVL.

Only a few counts were recorded for this clonotype. The rearrangement links TRBV12-3 or TRBV12-4 to TRBJ2-1; the match to TRBD1 covers 8 bases. J gave up 4 bases and V 9 bases, and 5 bases lay outside the gene matches. The CDR3 runs to 13 residues. CDR3 loop: CASGQGPYNEQFF. The CDR3 region has the DNA TGTGCCAGTGGACAGGGTCCTTACAATGAGCAGTTCTTC.

The chain couples TRBV29-1 to TRBJ2-2, with D possibly TRBD1 on 5 matching bases. CDR3 length: 11 residues. Germline assignment: CDR1 SQVTM and CDR2 ANQGSEA. The CDR3 coding sequence is TGCAGTGGGGCCTACACCGGGGAGCTGTTTTTT. Residues: CSGAYTGELFF.

This chain uses TRBV3-1 with TRBJ1-2, with TRBD1 as a possible D gene (6 bases). Germline V gene sequence: CDR1 LGHDT, CDR2 YNNKEL (reference sequence). Between the trimmed V and J ends, which lost 5 bases and 4 bases, there was a span of 14 bases. The CDR3 totals 14 residues. The CDR3 DNA follows: TGTGCCAGCAGCACAGGGATTGAAAGCTATGGCTACACCTTC. Its translation: CASSTGIESYGYTF.

The chain combines TRBV27 with TRBJ2-1; TRBD2 is a possible D gene (5 bases). Trimming left V 4 bases short and J 3 bases short, with 13 bases between. Per germline, CDR1 MNHEY and CDR2 SMNVEV (reference sequence). The CDR3 contains 15 residues. CDR3 DNA: TGTGCCAGCAGTTCCCCCAACCGGGACTACAATGAGCAGTTCTTC. As protein: CASSSPNRDYNEQFF.

This rearrangement joins TRBV7-8 to TRBJ1-1, with D perhaps matching TRBD1 (6 bases). Germline V gene data show CDR1 as SGHVS and CDR2 as FQNEAQ. The CDR3 length is 15 residues. Trimming removed 3 bases at V and 4 bases at J, with 15 bases between. In DNA, the CDR3 is TGTGCCAGCAGCTTCCGGGGGGCCGGGGGCACTGAAGCTTTCTTT. Its translation is CASSFRGAGGTEAFF.

This chain joins TRBV11-2 and TRBJ2-1; tentatively, D is TRBD1 (5 bases). Germline V lookup: CDR1 SGHAT, CDR2 FQNNGV. The CDR3 runs 13 residues. V was trimmed by 3 bases and J by 10 bases, leaving 13 bases between them. The chain's CDR3 is CASSLNDSWEQFF. DNA for the CDR3: TGTGCCAGCAGCTTGAATGACAGTTGGGAGCAGTTCTTC.

There are a few counts of this clonotype. The chain links TRBV27 to TRBJ2-1, with TRBD2 matching over 7 bases. The CDR3 loop spans 16 amino acids. Unmatched junction bases numbered 8, after V lost 4 bases and J lost 2 bases. Germline V gene data show CDR1 as MNHEY and CDR2 as SMNVEV (reference sequence). In nucleotides, the CDR3 is TGTGCCAGCAGTTGGGGAGGGACTATACCCTACAATGAGCAGTTCTTC. It translates to CASSWGGTIPYNEQFF.